Shown below are 32 T cell receptor beta chains from a single sample sequenced in a study of T cell repertoires in aging, cancer and after chemotherapy. Amplification of TCR beta used genomic DNA extracted from peripheral blood. A mixed TRB-A/B primer pool amplified rearranged TRB by multiplex touch-down PCR. TCRdb passed the multiplex PCR reads through MiXCR, listing each CDR3 protein once. The table has approximately 1,300 distinct CDR3 sequences, under 80% seen once. The sample taken for sequencing was blood. Every receptor here comes from a human donor with a blood cancer.

This clonotype showed up just a few times. The chain has TRBV6-5 and TRBJ1-2; 7 bases fit TRBD1. The CDR3 loop spans 13 amino acids. CDR1 is MNHEY, CDR2 SVGAGI, per germline. The trim removed 5 bases at V and 5 bases at J, leaving 5 bases unmatched. CDR3 protein: CASSRGQFYGYTF. CDR3 in DNA: TGTGCCAGCAGTAGGGGACAGTTTTATGGCTACACCTTC.

J is TRBJ2-5 and V is TRBV6-1; 8 bases map to TRBD2. Germline V CDR1 and CDR2: MNHNS, SASEGT. J gave up 4 bases and V 5 bases, and 12 bases lay outside the gene matches. The CDR3 has 16 amino acids. The CDR3 here is CASSFSTSTSAETQYF. CDR3 DNA sequence: TGTGCCAGCAGTTTCTCTACGTCGACTAGCGCAGAGACCCAGTACTTC.

CDR3 protein: CSADQGAGGYTF. The CDR3 DNA reads as TGCAGCGCCGACCAGGGGGCTGGAGGCTACACCTTC. The rearrangement uses TRBV29-1 and TRBJ1-2; 8 bases fit TRBD1. This CDR3 is 12 amino acids long. Germline V gene lookup returns CDR1 SQVTM and CDR2 ANQGSEA. V was clipped by 7 bases and J by 8 bases; unmatched bases: 9.

V gene TRBV6-6 combines with J gene TRBJ2-3; no firm D call. Trimming removed 8 bases from V and 0 bases from J, with 21 bases in between. There are 17 residues in the CDR3. Germline CDR1 reads MNHNY; CDR2 reads SVGAGI (reference sequence). The CDR3 sequence: CASAEQPHFSSTDTQYF. In DNA, the CDR3 is TGTGCCAGCGCGGAACAGCCCCATTTTTCTAGCACAGATACGCAGTATTTT.

The chain combines TRBV19 with TRBJ1-1; unclear D gene. Germline CDR1 LNHDA, CDR2 SQIVND (reference sequence). The CDR3 covers 13 residues. Trimming shortened V by 3 bases and J by 1 base, and 6 bases separated the two germline ends. DNA for the CDR3: TGTGCCAGTAGTATTCGTAGGAACACTGAAGCTTTCTTT. Amino acid sequence: CASSIRRNTEAFF.

V usage is TRBV19 and J usage is TRBJ1-1; D is unclear. This CDR3 region has 12 residues. V lost 5 bases and J 0 bases, leaving 4 bases between the germline ends. CDR1 and CDR2 (germline): LNHDA, SQIVND (reference sequence). The CDR3: CASSFMNTEAFF. The DNA for the CDR3 is TGTGCCAGTAGTTTCATGAACACTGAAGCTTTCTTT.

The chain is built from TRBV30 and TRBJ2-1, with a weak D call TRBD1 (5 bases). The CDR3 loop spans 14 amino acids. Germline V gene data show CDR1 as GTSNPN and CDR2 as SVGIG (reference sequence). Trimming pared 6 bases from V and 0 bases from J, leaving 12 bases between. CDR3 bases: TGTGCCTGTCGCGACAGAAGCTCCTACAATGAGCAGTTCTTC. Encoded protein: CACRDRSSYNEQFF.

The genes are TRBV6-6 and TRBJ1-3, with TRBD1 as a possible D gene (5 bases). V was pared by 6 bases and J by 4 bases, with 16 bases between. Germline CDR1 MNHNY, CDR2 SVGAGI (reference sequence). CDR3 length: 15 amino acids. CDR3 sequence (DNA): TGTGCCAGCAGACTCTCCGGGACCGACGGAAACACCATATATTTT. As protein: CASRLSGTDGNTIYF.

The chain is built from TRBV6-6 and TRBJ1-5; perhaps TRBD1 as D (6 bases). The CDR3 covers 14 residues. Trimming took off 5 bases at V and 3 bases at J, with 11 bases between the two ends. Looked up from germline, CDR1 is MNHNY and CDR2 is SVGAGI (reference sequence). The CDR3: CASSQQGDNQPQHF. DNA for the CDR3: TGTGCCAGCAGTCAACAGGGAGACAATCAGCCCCAGCATTTT.

The chain recombines TRBV12-3 or TRBV12-4 with TRBJ2-3, with a possible D match to TRBD1 (5 bases). V was clipped by 6 bases and J by 0 bases, with 13 bases between them. This CDR3 region has 15 residues. The CDR3 loop is CASSLRRQSTDTQYF. CDR3 nucleotide sequence: TGTGCCAGCAGCCTTCGCCGACAGAGCACAGATACGCAGTATTTT.

The chain has TRBV6-1 and TRBJ2-4; perhaps TRBD1 as D (6 bases). CDR3 length: 14 amino acids. Deletions cut 6 bases from V and 6 bases from J, with 15 bases between. Looked up from germline, CDR1 is MNHNS and CDR2 is SASEGT. This CDR3 is CASSEQGEANIQYF. The CDR3 bases are TGTGCCAGCAGCGAACAGGGTGAGGCAAACATTCAGTACTTC.

With regard to this clonotype: Just one base apart from a much larger clone, this may be a read error. The chain has TRBV19 and TRBJ2-6, with D tentatively TRBD1 (5 bases). This CDR3 is built from 14 residues. Germline CDR1 and CDR2: LNHDA and SQIVND (reference sequence). CDR3 in amino acids: CASSIKAGASVLTF. The CDR3 DNA reads as TGTGCCAGTAGTATTAAAGCTGGGGCCAGCGTCCTGACTTTC.

The chain combines TRBV6-5 with TRBJ2-2; D is possibly TRBD1 (5 bases). Germline V gene sequence: CDR1 MNHEY, CDR2 SVGAGI. The V and J ends lost 10 bases and 3 bases respectively, with 15 bases between them. The CDR3 is made up of 14 amino acids. The CDR3 sequence is CATRPQVYTGELFF. The CDR3 DNA sequence: TGTGCCACCAGGCCACAGGTTTACACCGGGGAGCTGTTTTTT.

This clonotype was seen a handful of times. The chain uses TRBV12-3 or TRBV12-4 and TRBJ2-3, with 9 bases lining up with TRBD1. The CDR3 contains 14 residues. V lost 5 bases and J lost 3; bases outside the gene matches: 3. CDR3 DNA: TGTGCCAGCAGTATACAGGGGGCGACAGATACGCAGTATTTT. Its translation: CASSIQGATDTQYF.

The rearrangement links TRBV11-1 to TRBJ2-7; D call uncertain. Germline V CDR1 and CDR2: SGHAT, FQDESV (reference sequence). The CDR3 sequence is 13 residues long. The V gene lost 1 base and the J gene lost 0 bases, with 4 bases spanning the gap. The CDR3 DNA reads as TGTGCCAGCAGCTTAGTCAGCTCCTACGAGCAGTACTTC. Protein sequence: CASSLVSSYEQYF.

V usage is TRBV19 and J usage is TRBJ2-1; 9 bases are a match to TRBD2. With V trimmed by 2 bases and J by 8 bases, 7 bases remained unmatched. This CDR3 region has 15 residues. Germline loops: CDR1 LNHDA, CDR2 SQIVND (reference sequence). The CDR3 DNA reads TGTGCCAGTAGTATAAGCGGGGGGATGATCGATGAGCAGTTCTTC. Translated, it gives CASSISGGMIDEQFF.

The chain links TRBV5-6 to TRBJ2-4, with TRBD2 identical over 8 bases. This CDR3 comprises 14 residues. From germline, CDR1 is SGHDT and CDR2 YYEEEE. The junction had 2 bases not matched to a gene; V was cut back by 0 bases and J by 6 bases. In DNA, the CDR3 is TGTGCCAGCAGCTTGGGACTAGCGACAAACATTCAGTACTTC. This translates into CASSLGLATNIQYF.

This clonotype turned up a few times. The chain is built from TRBV6-5 and TRBJ1-3; D is uncertain. The CDR3 has 13 residues. Trimming pared 5 bases from V and 4 bases from J, leaving 9 bases between. Germline V CDR1 and CDR2: MNHEY, SVGAGI. Here the CDR3 DNA reads TGTGCCAGCAGTCTAGGGCGAGGAAACACCATATATTTT. It translates to CASSLGRGNTIYF.

The chain recombines TRBV29-1 with TRBJ2-3, with D possibly being TRBD1 (5 bases). This CDR3 contains 15 residues. V was trimmed by 4 bases and J by 2 bases, leaving 16 bases between them. Per the germline V gene, CDR1 is SQVTM and CDR2 is ANQGSEA. The chain's CDR3 is CSVGRQGNHTDTQYF. The CDR3 DNA sequence: TGCAGCGTTGGTCGGCAGGGTAACCACACAGATACGCAGTATTTT.

The rearrangement joins TRBV5-4 to TRBJ1-2; D gene ambiguous. This CDR3 is 13 amino acids long. The V end lost 1 base, the J end lost 4 bases, and 8 bases lay between the germline ends. Germline CDR1 reads SGHNT; CDR2 reads YYREEE (reference sequence). Written as DNA, the CDR3 is TGTGCCAGCAGCTTGCAGGATAGCTATGGCTACACCTTC. Its translation is CASSLQDSYGYTF.

The rearrangement joins TRBV19 to TRBJ1-4; D is ambiguous. Germline values: CDR1 LNHDA, CDR2 SQIVND (reference sequence). Trimming left V 3 bases short and J 8 bases short, with 13 bases between. The CDR3 is made up of 14 amino acids. CDR3 nucleotides: TGTGCCAGTAGTATTGGAATCCTTAACGAAAAACTGTTTTTT. Translated, it gives CASSIGILNEKLFF.

This chain connects TRBV30 to TRBJ2-5; D is unresolved. Trimming stripped 3 bases from V and 0 bases from J, with 8 bases between. Germline values: CDR1 GTSNPN, CDR2 SVGIG (reference sequence). This CDR3 has 13 amino acids. CDR3 DNA: TGTGCCTGGAGGTCGTCGTACCAAGAGACCCAGTACTTC. This translates into CAWRSSYQETQYF. The entire variable domain, with the rest obtained from reference TRBV30 and TRBJ2-5, is as follows: SQTIHQWPATLVQPVGSPLSLECTVEGTSNPNLYWYRQAAGRGLQLLFYSVGIGQISSEVPQNLSASRPQDRQFILSSKKLLLSDSGFYLCAWRSSYQETQYFGPGTRLLVL.

The chain is built from TRBV27 and TRBJ1-2; D is undetermined. The CDR3 totals 13 residues. Trimming removed 5 bases from V and 3 bases from J, with 10 bases in between. From germline, CDR1 is MNHEY and CDR2 SMNVEV (reference sequence). CDR3 DNA: TGTGCCAGCAGTCCCAGCGGACACTATGGCTACACCTTC. It translates to CASSPSGHYGYTF.

This clonotype was counted only a few times. The CDR3 region is CAGQTSARETQYF. In nucleotides, the CDR3 is TGTGCCGGACAGACTTCGGCCCGGGAGACCCAGTACTTC. The V and J genes are TRBV6-1 and TRBJ2-5; a weak D match, TRBD1 (6 bases). From germline, CDR1 is MNHNS and CDR2 SASEGT. Trimming cost V 11 bases and J 5 bases, with 18 bases left between them. The CDR3 consists of 13 residues.

The gene calls are TRBV5-4 and TRBJ2-7; 7 bases align to TRBD1. The CDR3 has 15 residues. The germline CDR1 and CDR2 sequences are SGHNT and YYREEE (reference sequence). The junction had 8 bases not matched to a gene; V was cut back by 3 bases and J by 2 bases. CDR3 residues: CASSSRQGAPYEQYF. CDR3 DNA: TGTGCCAGCAGCTCCCGACAGGGTGCACCCTACGAGCAGTACTTC. Using reference TRBV5-4 and TRBJ2-7 for the parts outside the CDR3, the full variable domain is ETGVTQSPTHLIKTRGQQVTLRCSSQSGHNTVSWYQQALGQGPQFIFQYYREEENGRGNFPPRFSGLQFPNYSSELNVNALELDDSALYLCASSSRQGAPYEQYFGPGTRLTVT.

This sequence joins TRBV6-5 and TRBJ2-7; D may correspond to TRBD1 or TRBD2 (5 bases each). Germline CDR1 and CDR2: MNHEY and SVGAGI. V lost 2 bases to trimming and J lost 2 bases, with 13 bases between them. The CDR3 length is 15 residues. DNA for the CDR3: TGTGCCAGCAGTTACCGGGACCCTGGAGCCTACGAGCAGTACTTC. Protein product: CASSYRDPGAYEQYF.

J is TRBJ1-2 and V is TRBV27; maybe TRBD1 (5 bases). V was cut by 6 bases and J by 2 bases, with 16 bases left in between. Germline CDR1 MNHEY, CDR2 SMNVEV (reference sequence). This CDR3 has 15 amino acids. In DNA form, the CDR3 reads TGTGCCAGCAGCCCCTGGGGCAGGGACAACTATGGCTACACCTTC. Protein sequence: CASSPWGRDNYGYTF.

The chain carries TRBV11-1 and TRBJ2-7; tentatively, D is TRBD1 (5 bases). The V and J ends lost 0 bases and 6 bases respectively, with 15 bases between them. Germline V CDR1 and CDR2: SGHAT, FQDESV (reference sequence). The length of the CDR3 is 15 residues. CDR3 protein: CASSLASGSVREQYF. CDR3 in DNA: TGTGCCAGCAGCTTAGCTTCAGGGTCGGTTCGCGAGCAGTACTTC.

V usage is TRBV30 and J usage is TRBJ1-4, with 10 bases lining up with TRBD1. CDR1 and CDR2 (germline): GTSNPN, SVGIG (reference sequence). V gave up 5 bases and J gave up 10 bases; unmatched junction bases: 4. The CDR3 spans 12 residues. The CDR3 sequence: CAWDRGQAKLFF. Written as DNA, the CDR3 is TGTGCCTGGGACAGGGGGCAGGCAAAACTGTTTTTT.

This clonotype was counted once. V gene TRBV12-3 or TRBV12-4 combines with J gene TRBJ2-3; perhaps TRBD2 as D (5 bases). This CDR3 spans 15 amino acids. V shed 7 bases and J shed 0 bases, with 14 bases lying between them. The CDR3 sequence is CASTPSGGSTDTQYF. The CDR3 DNA follows: TGTGCCAGCACCCCCAGCGGCGGAAGCACAGATACGCAGTATTTT.

J is TRBJ2-5 and V is TRBV6-1; no reliable D call. V was pared by 1 base and J by 7 bases, with 13 bases between. The CDR3 length is 14 residues. Germline-derived CDR1 and CDR2 are MNHNS and SASEGT. The CDR3 is CASSEGPAVGTQYF. In nucleotides, the CDR3 is TGTGCCAGCAGTGAAGGTCCGGCCGTCGGGACCCAGTACTTC.

V usage is TRBV30 and J usage is TRBJ2-1; D remains unclear. V lost 3 bases and J lost 1, with 4 bases in between. The CDR3 contains 12 residues. Per the germline V gene, CDR1 is GTSNPN and CDR2 is SVGIG (reference sequence). CDR3 sequence: CAWSGSYNEQFF. CDR3 DNA sequence: TGTGCCTGGAGCGGATCCTACAATGAGCAGTTCTTC. Drawing the rest from reference TRBV30 and TRBJ2-1, the complete variable domain is SQTIHQWPATLVQPVGSPLSLECTVEGTSNPNLYWYRQAAGRGLQLLFYSVGIGQISSEVPQNLSASRPQDRQFILSSKKLLLSDSGFYLCAWSGSYNEQFFGPGTRLTVL.